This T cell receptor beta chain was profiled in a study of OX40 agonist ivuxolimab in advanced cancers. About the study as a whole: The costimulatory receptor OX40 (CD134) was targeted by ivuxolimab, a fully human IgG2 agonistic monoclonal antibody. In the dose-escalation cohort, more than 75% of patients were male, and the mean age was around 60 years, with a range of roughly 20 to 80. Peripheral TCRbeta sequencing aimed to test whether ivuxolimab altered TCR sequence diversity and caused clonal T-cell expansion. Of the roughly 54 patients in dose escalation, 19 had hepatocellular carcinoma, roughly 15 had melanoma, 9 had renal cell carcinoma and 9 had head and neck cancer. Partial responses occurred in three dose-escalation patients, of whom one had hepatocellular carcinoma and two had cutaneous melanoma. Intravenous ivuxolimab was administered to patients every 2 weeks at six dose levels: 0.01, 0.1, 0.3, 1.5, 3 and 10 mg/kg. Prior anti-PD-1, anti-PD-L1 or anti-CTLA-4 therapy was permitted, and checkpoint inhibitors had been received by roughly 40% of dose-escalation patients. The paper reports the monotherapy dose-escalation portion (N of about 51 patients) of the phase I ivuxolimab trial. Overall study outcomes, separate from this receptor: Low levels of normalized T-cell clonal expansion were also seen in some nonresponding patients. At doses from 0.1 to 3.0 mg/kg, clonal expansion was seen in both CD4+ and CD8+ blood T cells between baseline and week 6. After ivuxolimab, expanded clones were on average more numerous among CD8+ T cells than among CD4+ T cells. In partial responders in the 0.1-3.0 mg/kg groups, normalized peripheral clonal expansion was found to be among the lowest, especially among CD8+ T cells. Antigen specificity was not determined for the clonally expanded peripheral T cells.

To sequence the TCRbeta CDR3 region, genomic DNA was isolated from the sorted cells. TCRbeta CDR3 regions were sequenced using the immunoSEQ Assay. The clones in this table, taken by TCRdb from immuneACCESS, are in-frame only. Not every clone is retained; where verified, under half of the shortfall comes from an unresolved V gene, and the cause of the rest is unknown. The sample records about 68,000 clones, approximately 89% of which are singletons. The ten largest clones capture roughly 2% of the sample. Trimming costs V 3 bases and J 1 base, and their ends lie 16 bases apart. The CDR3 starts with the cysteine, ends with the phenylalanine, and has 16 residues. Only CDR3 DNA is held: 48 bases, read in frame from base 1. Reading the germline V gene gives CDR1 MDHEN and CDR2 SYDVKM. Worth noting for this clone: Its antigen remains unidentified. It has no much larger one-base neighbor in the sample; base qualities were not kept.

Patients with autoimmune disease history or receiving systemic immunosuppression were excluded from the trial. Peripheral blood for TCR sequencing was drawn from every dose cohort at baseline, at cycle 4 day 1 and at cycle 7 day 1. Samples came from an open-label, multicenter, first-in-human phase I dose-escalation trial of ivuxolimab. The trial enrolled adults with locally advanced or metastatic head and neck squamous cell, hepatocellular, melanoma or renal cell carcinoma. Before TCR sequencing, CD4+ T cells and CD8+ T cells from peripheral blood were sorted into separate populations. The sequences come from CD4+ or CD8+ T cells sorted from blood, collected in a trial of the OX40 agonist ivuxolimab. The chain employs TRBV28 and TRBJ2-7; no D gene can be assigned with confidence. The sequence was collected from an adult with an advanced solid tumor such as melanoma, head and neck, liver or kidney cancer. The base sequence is TGTGCCAGCAGTTTCGTGGGCAGCGTGATTTCCTACGAGCAGTACTTC. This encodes CASSFVGSVISYEQYF. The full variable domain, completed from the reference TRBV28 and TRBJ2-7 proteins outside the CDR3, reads DVKVTQSSRYLVKRTGEKVFLECVQDMDHENMFWYRQDPGLGLRLIYFSYDVKMKEKGDIPEGYSVSREKKERFSLILESASTNQTSMYLCASSFVGSVISYEQYFGPGTRLTVT.